This TCR beta chain was sequenced during a study of blood T cell repertoires in COVID-19. Study background: Acute and convalescent COVID-19 specimens originated in the United States, Italy and Spain. Nucleic acid was either cDNA or gDNA, and it came from T cells, B-cell-depleted T cells, or PBMCs.

Trimming removed 10 bases at V and 0 bases at J, with 10 bases between. Germline loops: CDR1 MNHEY, CDR2 SMNVEV (reference sequence). CDR3 size: 13 residues. In the study's own analysis: How many nucleated cells were present was estimated from reference gene primer amplification. Assay: immunoSEQ multiplex PCR; the TCRdb copy retains only in-frame clones and omits some. The V and J calls and clone size are taken from that table; D and trimming were inferred from the DNA. Found here are nearly 350,000 clones, 80% to 90% of them singletons; the top ten hold approximately 3.1%. The chain recombines TRBV27 with TRBJ2-4; D gene ambiguous. Specimen: peripheral blood. The source of this sequence is a man under 40 with active or convalescent COVID-19. The CDR3 nucleotides read TGTGCCACTCCGCGGCTAGCCAAAAACATTCAGTACTTC. Encoded protein: CATPRLAKNIQYF.